The next 20 T cell receptor beta chains were all read from a single sample in a study of CD8+ T cells in alopecia areata. The treatment: oral pan-JAK inhibitor, 5-10 mg twice daily. After isolation, RNA underwent reverse transcription to generate cDNA as the sequencing template. The assay was immunoSEQ multiplex PCR, and TCRdb's table has in-frame clones only and misses some. Among more than 150,000 clones listed, approximately 51% were seen once. The sequencing here drew on CD8+ T cells sorted from blood, taken around week 54, from a patient treated with tofacitinib. All receptors derive from a human donor with alopecia areata.

The chain combines TRBV11-2 with TRBJ1-1; D gene ambiguous. There are 13 residues in the CDR3. V was cut by 1 base and J by 6 bases, with 9 bases left in between. The V gene's germline CDR1 is SGHAT and CDR2 FQNNGV. The CDR3 protein is CASSLVGWAEAFF. CDR3 nucleotide sequence: TGTGCCAGCAGCTTAGTTGGGTGGGCTGAAGCTTTCTTT.

This clone was seen a few times. The chain has TRBV4-1 and TRBJ1-4; D is uncertain. CDR1 is MGHRA, CDR2 YSYEKL, per germline. CDR3 size: 17 residues. Trimming took 2 bases from V and 0 from J, leaving 13 bases between them. In DNA form, the CDR3 reads TGCGCCAGCAGCCAACGGACGGCCGCTGCAACTAATGAAAAACTGTTTTTT. This gives the protein CASSQRTAAATNEKLFF.

This rearrangement joins TRBV27 to TRBJ2-1; D is uncertain. V lost 6 bases and J 9 bases, leaving 12 bases between the germline ends. The germline gives CDR1 MNHEY, CDR2 SMNVEV (reference sequence). This CDR3 is 12 amino acids long. The CDR3 loop is CASSLGSTEQFF. The CDR3 DNA reads as TGTGCCAGCAGCCTAGGAAGCACTGAGCAGTTCTTC.

This chain connects TRBV30 to TRBJ2-3; D perhaps matches TRBD2 (5 bases). The CDR3 runs 14 residues. The germline V gene encodes CDR1 GTSNPN and CDR2 SVGIG (reference sequence). V lost 3 bases and J lost 4, with 14 bases in between. CDR3 residues: CAWRVDAGADTQYF. CDR3 nucleotides: TGTGCCTGGAGGGTGGACGCGGGCGCAGATACGCAGTATTTT. Together with reference TRBV30 and TRBJ2-3, the CDR3 gives the full variable domain: SQTIHQWPATLVQPVGSPLSLECTVEGTSNPNLYWYRQAAGRGLQLLFYSVGIGQISSEVPQNLSASRPQDRQFILSSKKLLLSDSGFYLCAWRVDAGADTQYFGPGTRLTVL.

V and J are TRBV7-2 and TRBJ1-2; possibly TRBD1 for D (6 bases). V was shortened by 5 bases and J by 4 bases, with 17 bases between the two germline ends. Per germline, CDR1 SGHTA and CDR2 FQGNSA. This CDR3 has 15 amino acids. The CDR3 is CASSPRQEFGYGYTF. The CDR3 nucleotides are TGTGCCAGCAGCCCACGACAGGAGTTCGGCTATGGCTACACCTTC.

This clone was detected only a few times. V usage is TRBV27 and J usage is TRBJ2-2, with D unclear. The CDR3 runs to 17 residues. The V gene lost 5 bases and the J gene lost 1 base, with 17 bases spanning the gap. CDR1 and CDR2 (germline): MNHEY, SMNVEV (reference sequence). The chain's CDR3 is CASSPHARWQNTGELFF. The CDR3 coding sequence is TGTGCCAGCAGTCCCCACGCGCGGTGGCAGAACACCGGGGAGCTGTTTTTT.

The chain carries TRBV6-5 and TRBJ1-5; 9 nucleotides line up with TRBD1. The CDR3 extends over 14 amino acids. Germline V gene sequence: CDR1 MNHEY, CDR2 SVGAGI. The trim removed 6 bases at V and 6 bases at J, leaving 6 bases unmatched. The CDR3 loop reads CASRVQGATQPQHF. In DNA, the CDR3 is TGTGCCAGCAGGGTACAGGGGGCCACTCAGCCCCAGCATTTT.

The J gene is TRBJ2-7, the V gene TRBV5-6; D assignment may be TRBD1 or TRBD2 (5 bases each). Trimming pared 0 bases from V and 2 bases from J, leaving 9 bases between. The CDR3 is made up of 14 amino acids. The germline gives CDR1 SGHDT, CDR2 YYEEEE. The DNA of the CDR3 is TGTGCCAGCAGCTTGGCAGGGACCCCCTACGAGCAGTACTTC. Translated: CASSLAGTPYEQYF.

The chain carries TRBV30 and TRBJ1-2; 7 bases agree with TRBD1. Germline CDR1 is GTSNPN and CDR2 is SVGIG (reference sequence). Unmatched junction bases numbered 7, after V lost 1 base and J lost 8 bases. The length of the CDR3 is 13 residues. CDR3 DNA sequence: TGTGCCTGGAGTGGAGACAGGGTCCCCGGCTACACCTTC. Protein sequence: CAWSGDRVPGYTF.

This clone was seen only a few times. The chain combines TRBV29-1 with TRBJ2-6; D unresolved. CDR3 length: 14 amino acids. Germline assignment: CDR1 SQVTM and CDR2 ANQGSEA. Trimming pared 3 bases from V and 3 bases from J, leaving 9 bases between. CDR3 region: CSVDGGFGANVLTF. The DNA of the CDR3 is TGCAGCGTTGATGGCGGCTTTGGGGCCAACGTCCTGACTTTC.

The rearrangement uses TRBV30 and TRBJ2-3; possible D gene TRBD2, 5 bases. This CDR3 spans 17 amino acids. Germline loops: CDR1 GTSNPN, CDR2 SVGIG (reference sequence). Trimming took off 1 base at V and 1 base at J, with 18 bases between the two ends. The CDR3, as DNA: TGTGCCTGGAGTGCAAACCTACTAGGATGGGGCACAGATACGCAGTATTTT. Translation gives CAWSANLLGWGTDTQYF.

The V gene is TRBV6-6, the J gene TRBJ1-1; 7 nucleotides align to TRBD1. V was clipped by 7 bases and J by 7 bases; unmatched bases: 9. Germline CDR1 and CDR2: MNHNY and SVGAGI (reference sequence). This CDR3 has 13 amino acids. CDR3 loop: CASNDGQDDEAFF. CDR3 DNA: TGTGCCAGCAACGATGGACAGGATGATGAAGCTTTCTTT.

The gene calls are TRBV13 and TRBJ2-1, with 13 positions matching TRBD2. Germline V CDR1 and CDR2: PRHDT, FYEKMQ (reference sequence). After removal of 4 bases from V and 9 bases from J, the junction contained 15 bases not matched to a gene. The CDR3 is 18 amino acids. DNA for the CDR3: TGTGCCAGCAGCTCCGACCCACTAGCGGGGGGGCTGTTTGGTGAGCAGTTCTTC. Protein sequence: CASSSDPLAGGLFGEQFF.

CDR3 loop: CASSHRTDTQYF. DNA for the CDR3: TGTGCCAGCAGCCATAGAACAGATACGCAGTATTTT. The chain recombines TRBV4-2 with TRBJ2-3; D call uncertain. CDR1 and CDR2 (germline): LGHNA, YNFKEQ. The CDR3 extends over 12 amino acids. V was shortened by 3 bases and J by 3 bases, with 4 bases between the two germline ends.

The genes are TRBV7-9 and TRBJ2-7; D not resolved. Trimming shortened V by 3 bases and J by 3 bases, and 12 bases separated the two germline ends. Germline CDR1 reads SEHNR; CDR2 reads FQNEAQ (reference sequence). The CDR3 runs 14 residues. The CDR3 region has the DNA TGTGCCAGCAGCTTTTCTCCAGGCGACTACGAGCAGTACTTC. It codes for CASSFSPGDYEQYF.

The chain uses TRBV15 and TRBJ2-1; TRBD2 is a possible D gene (7 bases). The CDR3 extends over 16 amino acids. Trimming shortened V by 1 base and J by 6 bases, and 16 bases separated the two germline ends. Germline V gene sequence: CDR1 LNHNV, CDR2 YYDKDF (reference sequence). The CDR3 bases are TGTGCCACCAGCAGAGGCGAAGGGGGGGCCTCCAATGAGCAGTTCTTC. Encoded protein: CATSRGEGGASNEQFF.

The genes are TRBV6-1 and TRBJ1-5; 10 bases agree with TRBD1. The CDR3 consists of 20 residues. Per the germline V gene, CDR1 is MNHNS and CDR2 is SASEGT. Trimming at V came to 0 bases and at J to 7 bases, leaving 18 bases not matched to a gene. The CDR3 protein is CASSEAKRSGRQGARQPQHF. The CDR3 DNA is TGTGCCAGCAGTGAAGCGAAGAGAAGTGGGAGACAGGGGGCTCGGCAGCCCCAGCATTTT.

This rearrangement joins TRBV5-6 to TRBJ2-6, with unresolved D. This CDR3 comprises 15 residues. The germline V gene has CDR1 SGHDT and CDR2 YYEEEE. V gave up 7 bases and J gave up 0 bases, with 11 bases separating them. CDR3 region: CASGRLSSGANVLTF. In nucleotides, the CDR3 is TGTGCCAGCGGGCGACTGAGCTCTGGGGCCAACGTCCTGACTTTC.

The chain combines TRBV13 with TRBJ2-3; weak D call: TRBD1 (7 bases). Germline-derived CDR1 and CDR2 are PRHDT and FYEKMQ (reference sequence). V dropped 5 bases and J dropped 3 bases, with 21 bases sitting between them. CDR3 length: 17 amino acids. In DNA, the CDR3 is TGTGCCAGCAGCCCATACACAGGGGCGGGAACGACAGATACGCAGTATTTT. It translates to CASSPYTGAGTTDTQYF.

With regard to this clone: This may come from a read error, since a much larger clone is one base off. CDR3 sequence reads: CASSQDRASGYGYTF. The CDR3, as DNA: TGCGCCAGCAGCCAAGATAGGGCCAGCGGCTATGGCTACACCTTC. The chain combines TRBV7-8 with TRBJ1-2, with D unresolved. CDR1 and CDR2 (germline): SGHVS, FQNEAQ. CDR3 length: 15 amino acids.